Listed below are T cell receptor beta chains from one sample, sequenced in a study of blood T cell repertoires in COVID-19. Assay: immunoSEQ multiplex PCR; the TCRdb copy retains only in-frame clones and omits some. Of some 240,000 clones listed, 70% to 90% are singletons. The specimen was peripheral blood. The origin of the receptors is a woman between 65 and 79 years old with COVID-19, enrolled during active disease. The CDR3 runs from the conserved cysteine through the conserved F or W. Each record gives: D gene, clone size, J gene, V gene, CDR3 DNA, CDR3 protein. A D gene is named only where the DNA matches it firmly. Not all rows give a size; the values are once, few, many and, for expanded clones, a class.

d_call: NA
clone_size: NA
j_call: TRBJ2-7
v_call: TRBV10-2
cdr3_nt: TGCGCCAGCAGTGACATTCCGGTCCGCTACGAGCAGTACTTC
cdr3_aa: CASSDIPVRYEQYF

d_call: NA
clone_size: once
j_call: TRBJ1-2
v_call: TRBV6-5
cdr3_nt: TGTGCCAGCAGTTACGATCTCGCGGCTAACTATGGCTACACCTTC
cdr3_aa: CASSYDLAANYGYTF

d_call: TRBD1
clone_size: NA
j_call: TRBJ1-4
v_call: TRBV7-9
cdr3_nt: TGTGCCAGCAGCTCCCGGACAGGGGCTAATGAAAAACTGTTTTTT
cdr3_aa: CASSSRTGANEKLFF

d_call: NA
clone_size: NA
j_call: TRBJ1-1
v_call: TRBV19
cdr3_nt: TGTGCCAGTAGTATAGAGGCCCTTGGAGCTGAAGCTTTCTTT
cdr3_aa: CASSIEALGAEAFF

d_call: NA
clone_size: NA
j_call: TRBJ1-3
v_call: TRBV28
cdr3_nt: TGTGCCAGCAGTTTAGGGGGGGCGTCTGGAAACACCATATATTTT
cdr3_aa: CASSLGGASGNTIYF

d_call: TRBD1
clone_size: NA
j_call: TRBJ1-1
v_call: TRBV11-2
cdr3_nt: TGTGCCAGCAGCCAAAGACAGGGGGTGATGAACACTGAAGCTTTCTTT
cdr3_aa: CASSQRQGVMNTEAFF

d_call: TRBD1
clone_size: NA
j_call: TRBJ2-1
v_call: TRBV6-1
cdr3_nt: TGTGCCAGCAGTGAAGCGGTATGGCAGGGGGCCTCCTACAATGAGCAGTTCTTC
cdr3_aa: CASSEAVWQGASYNEQFF

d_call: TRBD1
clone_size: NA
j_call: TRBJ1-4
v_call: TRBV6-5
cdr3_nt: TGTGCCAGCAGTTACTCACCGACAGGGAGTAATGAAAAACTGTTTTTT
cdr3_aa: CASSYSPTGSNEKLFF

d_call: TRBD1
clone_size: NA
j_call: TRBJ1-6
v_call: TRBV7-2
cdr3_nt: TGTGCCAGCAGAACTCAGGGGGTAGGCGAATATAATTCACCCCTCCACTTT
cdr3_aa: CASRTQGVGEYNSPLHF

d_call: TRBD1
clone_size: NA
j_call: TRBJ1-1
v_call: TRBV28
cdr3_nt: TGTGCCAGCAGTTTATATGGGACAGGAACTGAAGCTTTCTTT
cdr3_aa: CASSLYGTGTEAFF

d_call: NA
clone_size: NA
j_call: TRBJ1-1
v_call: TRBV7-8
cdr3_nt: TGTGCCAGCAGCGCTCGTACATTTGGGGGGACTGAAGCTTTCTTT
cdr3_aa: CASSARTFGGTEAFF

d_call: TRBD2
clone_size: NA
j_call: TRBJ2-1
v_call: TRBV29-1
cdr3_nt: TGCAGCGTTGGGAAGAGACTAGCTAAGAATGAGCAGTTCTTC
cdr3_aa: CSVGKRLAKNEQFF

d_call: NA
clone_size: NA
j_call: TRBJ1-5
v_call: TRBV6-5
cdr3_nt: TGTGCCAGCAATACAGCCGGTCAGCCCCAGCATTTT
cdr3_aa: CASNTAGQPQHF

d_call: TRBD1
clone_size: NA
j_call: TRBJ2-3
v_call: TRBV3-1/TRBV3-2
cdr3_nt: TGTGCCAGCAGCCAGAGTGAGGACAGGGGAAGTTCCGGTACGCAGTATTTT
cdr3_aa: CASSQSEDRGSSGTQYF

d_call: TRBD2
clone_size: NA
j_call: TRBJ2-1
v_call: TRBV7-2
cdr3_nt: TGTGCCAGCAGCTTAGGGACTAGCGGGAGTCGAGAGCAGTTCTTC
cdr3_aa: CASSLGTSGSREQFF

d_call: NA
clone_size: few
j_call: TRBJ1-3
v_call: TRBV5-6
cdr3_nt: TGTGCCAGCAGCGTACAGGCGATTGGAAACACCATATATTTT
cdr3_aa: CASSVQAIGNTIYF

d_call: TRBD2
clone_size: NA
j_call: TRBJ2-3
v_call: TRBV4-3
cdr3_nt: TGCGCCAGCAGCCAAGAAAGAGGGACTAGCTTCAGCACAGATACGCAGTATTTT
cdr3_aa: CASSQERGTSFSTDTQYF

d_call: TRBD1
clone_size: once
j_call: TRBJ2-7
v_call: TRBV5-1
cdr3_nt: TGCGCCAGCAGCTTGGTGGGGACAGCTTCCTACGAGCAGTACTTC
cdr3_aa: CASSLVGTASYEQYF

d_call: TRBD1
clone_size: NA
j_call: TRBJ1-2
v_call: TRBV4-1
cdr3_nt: TGCGCCAGCAGCCAAGCGCAGGGGGCCCAAAGGAATGGCTACACCTTC
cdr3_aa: CASSQAQGAQRNGYTF

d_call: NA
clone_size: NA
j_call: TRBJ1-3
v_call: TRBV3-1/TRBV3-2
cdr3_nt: TGTGCCAGCAGCCGCACAGGGCCAGGAAACACCATATATTTT
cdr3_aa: CASSRTGPGNTIYF

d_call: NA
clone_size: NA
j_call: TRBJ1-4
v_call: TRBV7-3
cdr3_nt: TGTGCCAGCAGCTTAATGGCAGGGGCGAAACTGTTTTTT
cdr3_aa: CASSLMAGAKLFF

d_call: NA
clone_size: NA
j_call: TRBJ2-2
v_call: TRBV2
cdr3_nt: TGTGCCAGCAGTGGTTTTCTCGCCGGGGAGCTGTTTTTT
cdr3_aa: CASSGFLAGELFF

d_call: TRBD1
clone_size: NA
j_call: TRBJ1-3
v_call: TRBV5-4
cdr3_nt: TGTGCCAGCAGCTTGGAGACAGGGGGCTTTGGAAACACCATATATTTT
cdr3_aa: CASSLETGGFGNTIYF

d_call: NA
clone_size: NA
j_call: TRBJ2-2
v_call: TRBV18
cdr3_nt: TGTGCCAGCTCACCAACAGGCACCACTTTCACCGGGGAGCTGTTTTTT
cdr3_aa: CASSPTGTTFTGELFF

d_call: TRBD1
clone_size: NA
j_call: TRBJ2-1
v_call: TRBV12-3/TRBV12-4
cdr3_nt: TGTGCCAGCCGGAGACAGGGGACTGGTGAGCAGTTCTTC
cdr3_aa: CASRRQGTGEQFF

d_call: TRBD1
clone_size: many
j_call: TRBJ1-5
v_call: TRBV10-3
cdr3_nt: TGTGCCATCAGTGACGCCGGGACAGGGATGGATCAGCCCCAGCATTTT
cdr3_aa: CAISDAGTGMDQPQHF

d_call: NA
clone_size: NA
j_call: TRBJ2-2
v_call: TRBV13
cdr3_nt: TGTGCCAGCAGCTCCACAGGGACCACCGGGGAGCTGTTTTTT
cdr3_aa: CASSSTGTTGELFF

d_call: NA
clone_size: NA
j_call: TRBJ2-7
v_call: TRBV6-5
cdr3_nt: TGTGCCAGCAGTTACTCAGACAGGAAGGTTGAGCAGTACTTC
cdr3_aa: CASSYSDRKVEQYF

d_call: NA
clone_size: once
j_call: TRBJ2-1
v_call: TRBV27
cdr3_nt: TGTGCCAGCCGAGGACAGAGCTCCTACAATGAGCAGTTCTTC
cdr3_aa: CASRGQSSYNEQFF

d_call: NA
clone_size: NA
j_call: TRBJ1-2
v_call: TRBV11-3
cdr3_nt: TGTGCCAGCAGCCCGAGTAAAAACTATGGCTACACCTTC
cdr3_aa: CASSPSKNYGYTF

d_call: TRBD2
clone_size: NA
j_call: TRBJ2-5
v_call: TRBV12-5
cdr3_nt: TGTGCTAGTCCTACTCAGCGGGGGCAGCGGGAGACCCAGTACTTC
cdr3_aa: CASPTQRGQRETQYF

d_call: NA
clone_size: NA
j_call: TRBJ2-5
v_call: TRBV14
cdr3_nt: TGTGCCAGCAGCCAAAATAGGGGAGAGACCCAGTACTTC
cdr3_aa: CASSQNRGETQYF

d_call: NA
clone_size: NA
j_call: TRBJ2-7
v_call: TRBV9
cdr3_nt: TGTGCCAGCAGCGCCCACAGCACCTACGAGCAGTACTTC
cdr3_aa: CASSAHSTYEQYF

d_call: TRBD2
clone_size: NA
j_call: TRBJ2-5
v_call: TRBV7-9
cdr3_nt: TGTGCCAGCAGATCCGGACTAGCGATGCTCGACCGGGAGACCCAGTACTTC
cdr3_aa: CASRSGLAMLDRETQYF

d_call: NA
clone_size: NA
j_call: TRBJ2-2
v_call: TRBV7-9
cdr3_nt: TGTGCCAGCAGCTTATCAGGGAACACCGGGGAGCTGTTTTTT
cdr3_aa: CASSLSGNTGELFF

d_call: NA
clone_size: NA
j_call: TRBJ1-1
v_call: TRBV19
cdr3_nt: TGTGCCAGTAGTATTGTGACCGGGGCTGAAGCTTTCTTT
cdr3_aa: CASSIVTGAEAFF

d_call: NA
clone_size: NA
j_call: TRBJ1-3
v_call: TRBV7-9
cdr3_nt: TGTGCCAGCAGCTTAGAGGACTTCTCTGGAAACACCATATATTTT
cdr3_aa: CASSLEDFSGNTIYF

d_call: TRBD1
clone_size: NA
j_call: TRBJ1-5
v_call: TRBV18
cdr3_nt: TGTGCCAGCTCACTTTCACCACAGGGGGGCAATCAGCCCCAGCATTTT
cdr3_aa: CASSLSPQGGNQPQHF

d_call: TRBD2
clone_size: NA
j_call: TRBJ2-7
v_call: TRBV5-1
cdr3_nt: TGCGCCAGCAGCTTGGGGAGGACTAGCGGGAGGGCCTACGAGCAGTACTTC
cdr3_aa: CASSLGRTSGRAYEQYF

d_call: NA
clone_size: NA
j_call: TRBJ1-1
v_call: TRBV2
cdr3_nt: TGTGCCAGTGGACAGAGATACACTGAAGCTTTCTTT
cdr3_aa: CASGQRYTEAFF

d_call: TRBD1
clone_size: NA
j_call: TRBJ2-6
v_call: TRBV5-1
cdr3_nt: TGCGCCAGCAGCTACGCCGGGACAGGGGCGGTAAGGGCCAACGTCCTGACTTTC
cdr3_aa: CASSYAGTGAVRANVLTF

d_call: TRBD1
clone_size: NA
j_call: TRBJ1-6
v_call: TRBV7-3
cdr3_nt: TGTGCCAGCAGCGTGACAGGGGGCCGTAATTCACCCCTCCACTTT
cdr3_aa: CASSVTGGRNSPLHF

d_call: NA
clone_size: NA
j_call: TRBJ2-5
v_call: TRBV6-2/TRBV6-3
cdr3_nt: TGTGCCAGCAGTTTCGGTGCGGGGAAGGGTTTCGAGACCCAGTACTTC
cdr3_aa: CASSFGAGKGFETQYF

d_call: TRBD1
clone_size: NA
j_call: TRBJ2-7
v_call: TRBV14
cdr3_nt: TGTGCCAGCAGCCAAGAAGGGCGGGACAGGGGGCTAAACGAGCAGTACTTC
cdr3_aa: CASSQEGRDRGLNEQYF

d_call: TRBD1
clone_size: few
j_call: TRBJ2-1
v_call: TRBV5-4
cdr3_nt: TGTGCCAGCAGCTTGGCCCTCGGACAGGGGTACAATGAGCAGTTCTTC
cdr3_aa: CASSLALGQGYNEQFF